The sequence of this T cell receptor (beta chain) was determined in a study of OX40 agonist ivuxolimab in advanced cancers. The method was immunoSEQ multiplex PCR; TCRdb's version includes in-frame clones alone and lacks a portion of them. The data hold about 58,000 clones, with roughly nine tenths observed a single time. The V gene lost 6 bases and the J gene lost 5 bases, with 12 bases spanning the gap. Germline V CDR1 and CDR2: SNHLY, FYNNEI. CDR3 length: 13 residues. The specimen was CD4+ or CD8+ T cells sorted from blood, collected in a trial of the OX40 agonist ivuxolimab. The source is an adult with an advanced solid tumor such as melanoma, head and neck, liver or kidney cancer. The rearrangement uses TRBV2 and TRBJ2-3, with D hard to call. In DNA, the CDR3 is TGTGCCAGCAGCGCCCAGATGAAAGATACGCAGTATTTT. This codes for CASSAQMKDTQYF.